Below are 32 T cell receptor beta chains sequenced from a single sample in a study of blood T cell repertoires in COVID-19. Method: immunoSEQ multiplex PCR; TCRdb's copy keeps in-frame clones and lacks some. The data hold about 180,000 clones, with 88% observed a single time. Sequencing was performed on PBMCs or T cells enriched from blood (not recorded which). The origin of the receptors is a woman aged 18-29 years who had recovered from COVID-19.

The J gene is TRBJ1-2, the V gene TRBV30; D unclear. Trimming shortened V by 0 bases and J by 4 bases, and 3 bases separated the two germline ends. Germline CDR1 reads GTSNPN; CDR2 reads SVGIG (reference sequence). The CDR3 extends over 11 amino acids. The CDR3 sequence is CAWSVLYGYTF. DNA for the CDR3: TGTGCCTGGAGTGTCCTCTATGGCTACACCTTC.

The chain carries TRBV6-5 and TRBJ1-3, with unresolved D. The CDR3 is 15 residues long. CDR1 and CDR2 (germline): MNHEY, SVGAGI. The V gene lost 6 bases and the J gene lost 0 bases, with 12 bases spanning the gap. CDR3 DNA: TGTGCCAGCAGCCAACAGCTAAGCTCTGGAAACACCATATATTTT. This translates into CASSQQLSSGNTIYF.

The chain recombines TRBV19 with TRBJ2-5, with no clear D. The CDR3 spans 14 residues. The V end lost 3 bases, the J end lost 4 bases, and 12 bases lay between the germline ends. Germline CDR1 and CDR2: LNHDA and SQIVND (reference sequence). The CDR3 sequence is CASSMVSAGETQYF. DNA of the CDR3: TGTGCCAGTAGTATGGTTAGTGCTGGAGAGACCCAGTACTTC.

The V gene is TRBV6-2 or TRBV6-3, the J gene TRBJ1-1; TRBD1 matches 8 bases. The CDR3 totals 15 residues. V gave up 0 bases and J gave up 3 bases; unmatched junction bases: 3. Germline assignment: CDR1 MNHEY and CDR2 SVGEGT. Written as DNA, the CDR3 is TGTGCCAGCAGTTACTCCACAGGGGGAGACACTGAAGCTTTCTTT. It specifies CASSYSTGGDTEAFF.

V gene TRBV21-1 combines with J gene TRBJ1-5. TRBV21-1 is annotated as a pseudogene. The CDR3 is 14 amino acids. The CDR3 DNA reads TGTGCCAGCAGCAAAAGAGGGTTGGATCAGCCCCAGCATTTT. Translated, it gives CASSKRGLDQPQHF.

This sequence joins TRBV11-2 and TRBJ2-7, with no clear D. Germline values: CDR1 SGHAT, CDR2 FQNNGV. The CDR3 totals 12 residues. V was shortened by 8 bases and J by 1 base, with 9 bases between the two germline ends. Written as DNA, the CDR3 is TGTGCCAGCGGTAGTACGTCCTACGAGCAGTACTTC. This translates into CASGSTSYEQYF.

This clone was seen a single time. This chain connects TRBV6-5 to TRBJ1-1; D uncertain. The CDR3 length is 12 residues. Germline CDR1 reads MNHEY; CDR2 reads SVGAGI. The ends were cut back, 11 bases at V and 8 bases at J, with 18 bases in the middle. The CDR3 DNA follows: TGTGCCGCCCGCCGAGCGGAGGGAGAAGCTTTCTTT. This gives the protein CAARRAEGEAFF.

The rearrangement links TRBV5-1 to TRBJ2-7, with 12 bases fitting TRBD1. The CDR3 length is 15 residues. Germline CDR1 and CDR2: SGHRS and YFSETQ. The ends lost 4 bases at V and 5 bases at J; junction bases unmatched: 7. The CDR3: CASSRSGTGGDEQYF. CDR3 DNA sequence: TGCGCCAGCAGCCGATCCGGGACAGGGGGCGACGAGCAGTACTTC. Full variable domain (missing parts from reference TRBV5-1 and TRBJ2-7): KAGVTQTPRYLIKTRGQQVTLSCSPISGHRSVSWYQQTPGQGLQFLFEYFSETQRNKGNFPGRFSGRQFSNSRSEMNVSTLELGDSALYLCASSRSGTGGDEQYFGPGTRLTVT.

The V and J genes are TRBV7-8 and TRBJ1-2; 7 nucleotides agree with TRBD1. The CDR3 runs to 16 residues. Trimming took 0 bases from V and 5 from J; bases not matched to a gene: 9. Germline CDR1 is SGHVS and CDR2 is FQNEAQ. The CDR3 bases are TGTGCCAGCAGCTTAGCGGTAGGGGGCATGGCGTATGGCTACACCTTC. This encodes CASSLAVGGMAYGYTF.

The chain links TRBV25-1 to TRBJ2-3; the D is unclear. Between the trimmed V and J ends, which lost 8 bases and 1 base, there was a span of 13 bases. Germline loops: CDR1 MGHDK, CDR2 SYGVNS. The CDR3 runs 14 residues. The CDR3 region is CASDSPEGTDTQYF. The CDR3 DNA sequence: TGTGCCAGCGATAGTCCCGAGGGCACAGATACGCAGTATTTT.

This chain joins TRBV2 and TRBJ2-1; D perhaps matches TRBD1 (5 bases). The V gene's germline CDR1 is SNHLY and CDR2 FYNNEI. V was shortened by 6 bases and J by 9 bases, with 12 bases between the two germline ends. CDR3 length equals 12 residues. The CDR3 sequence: CASRVTGAEQFF. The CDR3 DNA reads TGTGCCAGCAGAGTTACAGGCGCTGAGCAGTTCTTC.

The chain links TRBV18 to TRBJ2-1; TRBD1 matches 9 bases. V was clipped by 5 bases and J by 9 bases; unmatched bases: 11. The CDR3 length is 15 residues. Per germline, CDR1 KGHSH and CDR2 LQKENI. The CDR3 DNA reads TGTGCCAGCTCAACACGACAGGGGGAGGCGAGTGAGCAGTTCTTC. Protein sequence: CASSTRQGEASEQFF.

The CDR3 loop reads CASSYSAVYGYTF. The CDR3 DNA follows: TGTGCCAGCAGTTACTCGGCAGTTTACGGCTACACCTTC. This rearrangement joins TRBV6-5 to TRBJ1-2; unclear D gene. The CDR3 covers 13 residues. V was trimmed by 0 bases and J by 8 bases, leaving 10 bases between them. The germline gives CDR1 MNHEY, CDR2 SVGAGI.

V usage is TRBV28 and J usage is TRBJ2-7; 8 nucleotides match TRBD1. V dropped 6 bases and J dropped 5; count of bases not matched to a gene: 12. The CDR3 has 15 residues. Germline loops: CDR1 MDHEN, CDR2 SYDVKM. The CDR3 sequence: CASSNPPQGADEQYF. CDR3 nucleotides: TGTGCCAGCAGCAATCCGCCCCAGGGGGCAGACGAGCAGTACTTC.

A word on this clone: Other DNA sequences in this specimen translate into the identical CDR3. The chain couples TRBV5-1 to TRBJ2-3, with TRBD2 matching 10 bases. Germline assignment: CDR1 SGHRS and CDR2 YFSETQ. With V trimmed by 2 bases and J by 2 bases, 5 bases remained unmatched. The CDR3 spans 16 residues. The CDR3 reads CASSLRTSGNTDTQYF. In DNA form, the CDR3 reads TGCGCCAGCAGCTTACGGACTAGCGGAAACACAGATACGCAGTATTTT.

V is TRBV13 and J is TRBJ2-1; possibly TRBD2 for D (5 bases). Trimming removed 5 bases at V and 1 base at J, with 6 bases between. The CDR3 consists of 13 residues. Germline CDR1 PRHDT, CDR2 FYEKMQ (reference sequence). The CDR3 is CASSRRSYNEQFF. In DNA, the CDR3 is TGTGCCAGCAGCCGGAGGTCCTACAATGAGCAGTTCTTC. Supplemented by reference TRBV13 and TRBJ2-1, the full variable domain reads AAGVIQSPRHLIKEKRETATLKCYPIPRHDTVYWYQQGPGQDPQFLISFYEKMQSDKGSIPDRFSAQQFSDYHSELNMSSLELGDSALYFCASSRRSYNEQFFGPGTRLTVL.

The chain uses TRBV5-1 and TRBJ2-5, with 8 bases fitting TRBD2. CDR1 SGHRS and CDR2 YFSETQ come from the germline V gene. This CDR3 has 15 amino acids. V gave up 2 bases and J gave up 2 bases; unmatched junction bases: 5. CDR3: CASSFIGTSQETQYF. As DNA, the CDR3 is TGCGCCAGCAGCTTTATCGGGACTAGTCAAGAGACCCAGTACTTC.

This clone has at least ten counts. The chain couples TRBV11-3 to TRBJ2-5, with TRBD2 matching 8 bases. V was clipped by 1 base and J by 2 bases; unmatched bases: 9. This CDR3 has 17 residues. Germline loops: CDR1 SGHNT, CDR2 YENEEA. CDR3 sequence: CASSLGGAAGEQETQYF. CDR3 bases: TGTGCCAGCAGCTTAGGAGGTGCAGCGGGGGAACAAGAGACCCAGTACTTC.

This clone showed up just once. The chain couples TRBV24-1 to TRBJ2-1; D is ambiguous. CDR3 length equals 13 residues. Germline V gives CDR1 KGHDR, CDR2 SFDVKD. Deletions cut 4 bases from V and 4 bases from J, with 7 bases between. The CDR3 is CATSETRYNEQFF. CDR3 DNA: TGTGCCACCAGTGAGACTCGATACAATGAGCAGTTCTTC.

The CDR3 DNA sequence: TGCGCCAGCAGCTTGCGCGGGACAGGGGGCTCTAATGAAAAACTGTTTTTT. Its protein product is CASSLRGTGGSNEKLFF. This rearrangement joins TRBV5-1 to TRBJ1-4; 12 bases line up with TRBD1. This CDR3 spans 17 amino acids. The germline V gene has CDR1 SGHRS and CDR2 YFSETQ. Losses at the gene ends were 1 base for V and 3 bases for J; bases not matched to a gene: 4.

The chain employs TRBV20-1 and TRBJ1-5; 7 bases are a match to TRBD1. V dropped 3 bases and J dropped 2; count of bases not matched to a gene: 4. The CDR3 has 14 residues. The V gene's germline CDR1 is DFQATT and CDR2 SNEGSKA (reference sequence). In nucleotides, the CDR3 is TGCAGTGCTAGTGGGGACAGCGGCAATCAGCCCCAGCATTTT. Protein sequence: CSASGDSGNQPQHF.

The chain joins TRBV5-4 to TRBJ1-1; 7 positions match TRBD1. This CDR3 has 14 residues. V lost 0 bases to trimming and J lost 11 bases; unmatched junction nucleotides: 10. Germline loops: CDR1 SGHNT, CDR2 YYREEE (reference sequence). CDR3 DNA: TGTGCCAGCAGCTTGGCGAAGGGGGCGGAGAATGCTTTCTTT. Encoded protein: CASSLAKGAENAFF.

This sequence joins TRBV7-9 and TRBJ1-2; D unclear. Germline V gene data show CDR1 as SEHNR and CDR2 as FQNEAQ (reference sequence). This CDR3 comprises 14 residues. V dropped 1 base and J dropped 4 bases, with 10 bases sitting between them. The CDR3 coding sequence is TGTGCCAGCAGCTTAGACAACATGGTCTATGGCTACACCTTC. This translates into CASSLDNMVYGYTF.

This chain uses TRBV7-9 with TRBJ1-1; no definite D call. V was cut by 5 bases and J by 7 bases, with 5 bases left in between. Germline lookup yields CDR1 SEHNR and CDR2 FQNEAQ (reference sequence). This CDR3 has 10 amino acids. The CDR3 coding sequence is TGTGCCAGCAGCCCCCTTGAAGCTTTCTTT. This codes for CASSPLEAFF.

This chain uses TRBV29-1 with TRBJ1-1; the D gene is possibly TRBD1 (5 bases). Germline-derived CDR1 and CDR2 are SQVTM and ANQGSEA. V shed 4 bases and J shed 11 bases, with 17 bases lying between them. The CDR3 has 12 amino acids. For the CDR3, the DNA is TGCAGCGTTGTTTACGCGGGGCGGGAGGCTTTCTTT. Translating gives CSVVYAGREAFF.

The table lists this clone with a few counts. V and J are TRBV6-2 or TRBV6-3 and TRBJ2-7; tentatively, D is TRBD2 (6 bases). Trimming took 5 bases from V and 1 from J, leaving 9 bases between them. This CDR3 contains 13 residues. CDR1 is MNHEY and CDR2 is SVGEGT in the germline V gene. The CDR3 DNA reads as TGTGCCAGCAGTCGGGACTTATCCTACGAGCAGTACTTC. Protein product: CASSRDLSYEQYF.

CDR3 residues: CASSERRDEQFF. CDR3 bases: TGTGCCAGCAGTGAACGGCGGGATGAGCAGTTCTTC. J is TRBJ2-1 and V is TRBV2; perhaps TRBD2 as D (5 bases). Trimming took 2 bases from V and 8 from J, leaving 7 bases between them. Per the germline V gene, CDR1 is SNHLY and CDR2 is FYNNEI. The CDR3 totals 12 residues.

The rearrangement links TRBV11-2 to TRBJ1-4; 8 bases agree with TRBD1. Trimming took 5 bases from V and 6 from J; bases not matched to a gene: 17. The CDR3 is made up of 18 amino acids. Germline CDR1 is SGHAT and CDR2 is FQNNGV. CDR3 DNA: TGTGCCAGCAGCCAAAGGCGGCCAGGGGGCTATCTAGATGAAAAACTGTTTTTT. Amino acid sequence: CASSQRRPGGYLDEKLFF.

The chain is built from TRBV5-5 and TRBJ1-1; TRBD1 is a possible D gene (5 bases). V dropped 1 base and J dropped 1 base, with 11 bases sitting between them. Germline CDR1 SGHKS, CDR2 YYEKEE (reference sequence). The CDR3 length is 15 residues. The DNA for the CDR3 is TGTGCCAGCAGCTTGAGTTCGCAGGGGAACACTGAAGCTTTCTTT. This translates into CASSLSSQGNTEAFF.

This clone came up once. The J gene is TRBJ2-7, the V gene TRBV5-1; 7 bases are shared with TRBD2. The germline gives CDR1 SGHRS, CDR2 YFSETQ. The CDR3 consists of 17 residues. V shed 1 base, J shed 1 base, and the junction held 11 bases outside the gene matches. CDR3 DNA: TGCGCCAGCAGCTTGCGGTCTATAGAACTAGCGTCCTACGAGCAGTACTTC. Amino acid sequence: CASSLRSIELASYEQYF.

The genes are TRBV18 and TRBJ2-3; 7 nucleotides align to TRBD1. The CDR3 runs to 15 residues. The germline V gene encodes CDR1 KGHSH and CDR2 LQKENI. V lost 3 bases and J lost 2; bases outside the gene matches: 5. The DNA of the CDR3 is TGTGCCAGCTCACCCAGACAGGGTACCACAGATACGCAGTATTTT. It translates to CASSPRQGTTDTQYF.

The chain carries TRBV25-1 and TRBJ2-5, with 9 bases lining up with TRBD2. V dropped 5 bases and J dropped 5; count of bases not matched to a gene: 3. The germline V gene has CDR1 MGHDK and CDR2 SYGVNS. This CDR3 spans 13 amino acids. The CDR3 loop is CASSLAGDETQYF. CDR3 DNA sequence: TGTGCCAGCAGTTTAGCGGGAGATGAGACCCAGTACTTC.